This T cell receptor (beta chain) was recorded in a study of cytomegalovirus exposure and HLA in healthy donors. Study-wide points: Using the classifier, cytomegalovirus status was reportedly diagnosed with high specificity and sensitivity. The TCR clusters that emerged in the first cohort tended, a later analysis found, to co-occur in the approximately 110 validation repertoires.

On this clone: Antigen: not known.

This table comes from immunoSEQ multiplex PCR, and its TCRdb copy is limited to in-frame clones, with some not included. The sample yields tens of thousands of clones, 90% to 95% seen once. Looked up from germline, CDR1 is SNHLY and CDR2 is FYNNEI. V was pared by 5 bases and J by 5 bases, with 15 bases between. The CDR3 covers 15 residues. The sequence was collected from a man aged 18 to 35 in good health and CMV-seronegative. The rearrangement links TRBV2 to TRBJ1-4; D is undetermined. Source material: PBMCs. The CDR3 bases are TGTGCCAGCAGTTCCCAAACTGTAGCGAATGAAAAACTGTTTTTT. It translates to CASSSQTVANEKLFF.